A selection of T cell receptor beta chains follows, all from one sample in a study of cytomegalovirus exposure and HLA in healthy donors. TCRdb keeps only in-frame clones here, not all; method: immunoSEQ multiplex PCR. The repertoire has roughly 120,000 clones, more than 65% of them found once; the top ten carry approximately 6.3%. Material: PBMCs. The receptors stem from a man in his late teens or twenties in good health and CMV-seropositive. The CDR3 runs from the conserved cysteine through the conserved F or W. D genes are given only for firm matches. Expanded clones are given a class, and other clones once, few, many or no size at all.

>-|TRBV19|TRBD1|TRBJ1-1|18
CASSIGRRVGDRGTEAFF
TGTGCCAGTAGTATCGGCCGCCGGGTGGGTGACAGGGGCACTGAAGCTTTCTTT
>-|TRBV5-1|TRBD2|TRBJ2-7|15
CASSLGAATSVEQYF
TGTGCCAGCAGCTTGGGAGCTGCTACTAGCGTCGAGCAGTACTTC
>-|TRBV5-5|-|TRBJ1-4|14
CASSLEQDNEKLFF
TGTGCCAGCAGCTTGGAGCAAGATAATGAAAAACTGTTTTTT
>-|TRBV7-9|-|TRBJ2-7|14
CASSLVGGYYEQYF
TGTGCCAGCAGCTTAGTAGGCGGTTACTACGAGCAGTACTTC
>-|TRBV4-1|TRBD1|TRBJ2-2|16
CASSQGRGLNTGELFF
TGCGCCAGCAGCCAGGGCAGGGGGCTGAACACCGGGGAGCTGTTTTTT
>-|TRBV5-8|-|TRBJ1-2|15
CASSLIIRANYGYTF
TGTGCCAGCAGCTTAATAATCCGGGCTAACTATGGCTACACCTTC
>-|TRBV11-2|-|TRBJ2-7|12
CASSFLGVEQYF
TGTGCCAGCAGTTTCCTAGGGGTCGAGCAGTACTTC
>-|TRBV28|TRBD1|TRBJ1-2|13
CASSQGDDYGYTF
TGTGCCAGCAGTCAGGGGGACGACTATGGCTACACCTTC
>few|TRBV9|TRBD1|TRBJ1-1|13
CASSTGTAAAAFF
TGTGCCAGCAGCACCGGGACAGCCGCCGCGGCTTTCTTT
>-|TRBV18|-|TRBJ1-6|13
CASSPQKNSPLHF
TGTGCCAGCTCACCGCAGAAAAATTCACCCCTCCACTTT
>-|TRBV7-9|TRBD1|TRBJ1-3|16
CASSRLTGGFGNTIYF
TGTGCCAGCAGCAGACTTACAGGGGGGTTTGGAAACACCATATATTTT
>once|TRBV7-6|TRBD1|TRBJ1-6|17
CASTAKPGQGARSPLHF
TGTGCCAGCACCGCTAAACCGGGACAGGGGGCGCGATCACCCCTCCACTTT
>once|TRBV30|-|TRBJ1-1|12
CAWSVLGTQAFF
TGTGCCTGGAGTGTACTAGGAACTCAAGCTTTCTTT
>-|TRBV11-2|TRBD1|TRBJ1-4|15
CASSRNRGRVEKLFF
TGTGCCAGCAGCCGAAACAGGGGGCGCGTGGAAAAACTGTTTTTT
>few|TRBV5-6|TRBD2|TRBJ2-2|16
CASSPGTSGSSGELFF
TGTGCCAGCAGCCCCGGGACTAGCGGGAGTTCCGGGGAGCTGTTTTTT
>-|TRBV6-1|-|TRBJ1-1|12
CASRAREAEAFF
TGTGCCAGCCGGGCCCGGGAGGCTGAAGCTTTCTTT
>-|TRBV9|TRBD2|TRBJ2-2|17
CASSVAGSGSGAGELFF
TGTGCCAGCAGCGTAGCAGGTAGCGGGAGCGGCGCCGGGGAGCTGTTTTTT
>-|TRBV2|-|TRBJ2-7|13
CASSYSGLYEQYF
TGTGCCAGCAGTTACAGCGGGCTCTACGAGCAGTACTTC
>once|TRBV5-1|-|TRBJ1-1|15
CASSLDPGLNTEAFF
TGCGCCAGCAGCTTGGACCCGGGTCTGAACACTGAAGCTTTCTTT
>few|TRBV4-1|-|TRBJ1-5|14
CASSQDSQGQPQHF
TGCGCCAGCAGCCAAGATAGCCAGGGCCAGCCCCAGCATTTT
>-|TRBV7-2|TRBD1|TRBJ2-7|14
CASSPDRGRNEQYF
TGTGCCAGCAGTCCCGACAGGGGGCGGAACGAGCAGTACTTC
>few|TRBV30|TRBD1|TRBJ1-4|14
CAWSSGGGSEKLFF
TGTGCCTGGAGTTCCGGAGGGGGCTCTGAAAAACTGTTTTTT
>-|TRBV6-6|-|TRBJ1-1|13
CASSSGEWPEAFF
TGTGCCAGCAGCTCAGGGGAATGGCCTGAAGCTTTCTTT
>-|TRBV11-2|-|TRBJ1-6|17
CASSLDPSSSYNSPLHF
TGTGCCAGCAGCTTAGATCCAAGTAGCTCCTATAATTCACCCCTCCACTTT
>-|TRBV6-6|-|TRBJ2-7|13
CASSYSEFDEQYF
TGTGCCAGCAGTTACTCGGAGTTCGACGAGCAGTACTTC
>-|TRBV9|-|TRBJ1-3|15
CASSVGPGVGNTIYF
TGTGCCAGCAGCGTGGGGCCGGGCGTAGGAAACACCATATATTTT
>-|TRBV7-9|-|TRBJ1-4|13
CASSLVSGEKLFF
TGTGCCAGCAGCTTAGTGTCGGGTGAAAAACTGTTTTTT
>-|TRBV6-1|TRBD1|TRBJ1-2|18
CASSEPQGQGAEAYGYTF
TGTGCCAGCAGTGAACCCCAGGGACAGGGGGCGGAAGCCTATGGCTACACCTTC
>once|TRBV2|TRBD2|TRBJ2-7|16
CASSPSGLAGQYEQYF
TGTGCCAGCAGCCCGAGCGGACTAGCGGGACAATACGAGCAGTACTTC
>-|TRBV6-5|-|TRBJ1-2|15
CASSYYQGPNYGYTF
TGTGCCAGCAGTTACTACCAGGGTCCTAACTATGGCTACACCTTC
>-|TRBV19|TRBD1|TRBJ1-1|15
CASSITGASNTEAFF
TGTGCCAGTAGTATCACAGGGGCCTCAAACACTGAAGCTTTCTTT
>-|TRBV6-1|TRBD1|TRBJ2-7|16
CASSEAVGGAFYEQYF
TGTGCCAGCAGTGAAGCCGTAGGGGGCGCGTTCTACGAGCAGTACTTC
>-|TRBV6-1|TRBD1|TRBJ1-2|14
CASRGQGESYGYTF
TGTGCCAGCAGGGGACAGGGTGAATCGTATGGCTACACCTTC
>once|TRBV5-6|-|TRBJ2-7|13
CASRSEGPYEQYF
TGTGCCAGCAGGTCGGAGGGGCCCTACGAGCAGTACTTC
>-|TRBV27|-|TRBJ2-2|11
CASSSYRELFF
TGTGCCAGCAGTTCCTATAGGGAGCTGTTTTTT
>-|TRBV4-1|TRBD1|TRBJ2-7|15
CASSPDRGSSYEQYF
TGCGCCAGCAGCCCGGACAGGGGAAGCTCCTACGAGCAGTACTTC
>-|TRBV2|TRBD2|TRBJ2-3|16
CASSARTSGRLDTQYF
TGTGCCAGCAGTGCTCGGACTAGCGGGAGGCTAGATACGCAGTATTTT
>-|TRBV6-5|TRBD2|TRBJ2-2|16
CASSYVSGGPTGELFF
TGTGCCAGCAGTTACGTTAGCGGGGGACCCACCGGGGAGCTGTTTTTT
>once|TRBV11-2|TRBD2|TRBJ2-5|16
CASSLISSGGRETQYF
TGTGCCAGCAGCTTAATTTCCAGCGGGGGGCGAGAGACCCAGTACTTC
>-|TRBV5-1|TRBD2|TRBJ2-1|16
CASSPRTSGGYNEQFF
TGCGCCAGCAGCCCCCGGACTAGCGGGGGGTACAATGAGCAGTTCTTC
>-|TRBV6-1|TRBD1|TRBJ1-5|15
CASRGQDYSNQPQHF
TGTGCCAGCAGGGGACAGGATTATAGCAATCAGCCCCAGCATTTT
>-|TRBV7-2|-|TRBJ2-7|15
CASSPHSGVSYEQYF
TGTGCCAGCAGCCCCCACTCCGGGGTTAGCTACGAGCAGTACTTC
>-|TRBV4-1|TRBD2|TRBJ2-7|15
CASSHQSGSSYEQYF
TGCGCCAGCAGCCACCAAAGCGGGAGCTCCTACGAGCAGTACTTC
>-|TRBV6-5|TRBD2|TRBJ2-3|13
CASSYGTSDTQYF
TGTGCCAGCAGTTACGGGACTAGCGATACGCAGTATTTT